Detailed here is one T cell receptor (beta chain). V shed 4 bases and J shed 7 bases, with 20 bases lying between them. Germline V gene lookup returns CDR1 LGHDT and CDR2 YNNKEL (reference sequence). The CDR3 contains 15 residues. The data belong to a study of blood T cell repertoires in COVID-19. The wider study: COVID-19 samples collected from the United States, Italy and Spain covered acute and convalescent phases.

Some clones are missing from TCRdb's copy, which holds only in-frame ones; the method was immunoSEQ multiplex PCR. The sample shows about 170,000 clones, approximately 80% of them seen only once. The chain links TRBV3-1 (or the pseudogene TRBV3-2) to TRBJ2-7, with a weak D call TRBD2 (5 bases). This TCR was recovered from a woman aged 80 or over with acute or convalescent COVID-19. Specimen: peripheral blood. The CDR3 DNA reads as TGTGCCAGCAGCCCTACTTCCCGCGCCCGGGGAGAGCAGTACTTC. It translates to CASSPTSRARGEQYF.